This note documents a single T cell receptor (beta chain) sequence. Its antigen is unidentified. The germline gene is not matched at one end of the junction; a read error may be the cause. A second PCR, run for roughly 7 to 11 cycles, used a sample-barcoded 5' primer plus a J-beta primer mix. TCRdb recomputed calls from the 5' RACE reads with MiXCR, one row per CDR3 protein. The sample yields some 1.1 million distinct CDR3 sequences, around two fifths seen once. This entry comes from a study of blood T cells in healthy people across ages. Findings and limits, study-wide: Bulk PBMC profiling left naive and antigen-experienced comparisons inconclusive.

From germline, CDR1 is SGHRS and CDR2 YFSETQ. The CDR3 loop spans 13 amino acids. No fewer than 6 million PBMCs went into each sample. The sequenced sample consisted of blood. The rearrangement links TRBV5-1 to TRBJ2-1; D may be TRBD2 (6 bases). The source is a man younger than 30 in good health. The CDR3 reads CTSRLGGVNEQFF. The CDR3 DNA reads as TGCACCAGCAGGTTGGGGGGAGTGAATGAGCAGTTCTTC. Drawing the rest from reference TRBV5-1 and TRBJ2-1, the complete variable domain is KAGVTQTPRYLIKTRGQQVTLSCSPISGHRSVSWYQQTPGQGLQFLFEYFSETQRNKGNFPGRFSGRQFSNSRSEMNVSTLELGDSALYLCTSRLGGVNEQFFGPGTRLTVL.